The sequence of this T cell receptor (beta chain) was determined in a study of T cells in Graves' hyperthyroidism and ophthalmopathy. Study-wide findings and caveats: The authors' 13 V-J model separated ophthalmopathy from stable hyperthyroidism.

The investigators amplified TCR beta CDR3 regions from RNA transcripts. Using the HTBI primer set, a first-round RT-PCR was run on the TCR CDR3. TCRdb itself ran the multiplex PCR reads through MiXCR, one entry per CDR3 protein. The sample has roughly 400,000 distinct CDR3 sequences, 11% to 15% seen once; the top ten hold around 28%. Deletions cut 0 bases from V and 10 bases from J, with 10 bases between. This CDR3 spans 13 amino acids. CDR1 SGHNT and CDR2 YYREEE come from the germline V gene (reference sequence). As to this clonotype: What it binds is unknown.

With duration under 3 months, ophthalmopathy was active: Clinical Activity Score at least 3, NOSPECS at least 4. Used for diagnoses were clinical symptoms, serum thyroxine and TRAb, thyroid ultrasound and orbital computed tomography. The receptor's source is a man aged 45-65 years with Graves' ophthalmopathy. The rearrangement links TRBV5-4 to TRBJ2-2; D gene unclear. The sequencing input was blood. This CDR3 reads CASSLGSRKELFF. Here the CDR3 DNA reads TGTGCCAGCAGCTTGGGATCCCGCAAGGAGCTGTTTTTT.